The source of this T cell receptor (beta chain) is a study of cytomegalovirus exposure and HLA in healthy donors. The study ran its PCR with 60 Vbeta and 13 Jbeta primers. Method: immunoSEQ multiplex PCR; TCRdb's copy keeps in-frame clones and lacks some. Recorded for this sample: 200,000 to 250,000 clones. The V and J ends lost 1 base and 3 bases respectively, with 16 bases between them. The CDR3 is 17 residues long. Germline V gene lookup returns CDR1 SGDLS and CDR2 YYNGEE. This receptor was taken from a woman aged 25 to 39 in good health and CMV-seropositive. The rearrangement uses TRBV9 and TRBJ2-2; D might be TRBD2 (6 bases). Sequenced input: PBMCs. The CDR3, as DNA: TGTGCCAGCAGCGTAAATAGGAAGGAGGGAGACACCGGGGAGCTGTTTTTT. The encoded protein is CASSVNRKEGDTGELFF.